This TCR beta chain was captured in a study of T-cell reconstitution after alpha-beta-depleted transplantation in children. For TCRbeta, the library was prepared with unique molecular identifiers. TCRdb reprocessed the PCR reads with MiXCR, giving one entry per CDR3 protein. The profile covers a few hundred thousand distinct CDR3 sequences, with around 21% appearing a single time and 3.8% taken by the ten largest. This TCR was sampled from a human donor who donated a stem cell graft to a child with acute myeloid leukemia. This specimen was PBMCs from the stem cell graft donor, taken from the stem cell graft.

CDR3 loop: CASSFTGKETQYF. The CDR3, as DNA: TGTGCCAGCAGCTTTACAGGGAAAGAGACCCAGTACTTC. The chain carries TRBV7-2 and TRBJ2-5, with a weak D call TRBD1 (6 bases). Per the germline V gene, CDR1 is SGHTA and CDR2 is FQGNSA. V was trimmed by 3 bases and J by 3 bases, leaving 8 bases between them. This CDR3 has 13 residues.